The sequence of this T cell receptor (beta chain) was determined in a study of human T cells and chemical hapten exposure (dated by TCRdb to the early 2020s). The study in broad terms: For sensitization, 2% DPC in acetone was applied to an approximately 2 cm by approximately 2 cm area of upper inner arm skin. The study tracked peripheral blood TCR repertoire changes in vivo during primary and secondary sensitization to the hapten diphenylcyclopropenone (DPC) in alopecia patients. Libraries were pooled for sequencing, and per-sample TCR yields varied mainly because of small differences in library volumes within the pool. Blood for TCR sequencing was provided by twenty-nine alopecia patients at one to four time points (pre-sensitization, 2, 6 and 24 weeks). Blood samples were taken from patients before sensitization (week 0) and at 2, 6 and about 24 weeks after DPC sensitization. Throughout the study period of roughly 24 weeks, patients also received therapeutic DPC doses to the scalp every week. Patch tests used Finn chambers with 0.01% DPC on the upper back, scored after 6 days by International Contact Dermatitis Research Group standards. Alopecia areata with under or over 50% scalp involvement, alopecia totalis and alopecia universalis were represented in the patient cohort, which was mostly female.

There are many counts of this clonotype. The antigen it recognizes is unknown. No base quality values were provided; no much bigger clone lies one nucleotide off. What this sample's time point label stands for: patch test 1, 2 weeks after DPC sensitization. What the treatment or condition label conveys for this sample: therapeutic diphenylcyclopropenone sensitization with weekly scalp DPC. Blood at each patch-test visit was drawn before the patch test was applied. To be eligible, patients had to be aged 18 to 70, diagnosed with alopecia and judged suitable for DPC therapy, while pregnant patients were excluded. Unfractionated whole blood was collected in Tempus Blood RNA tubes, and total RNA was extracted from that blood. Based on the germline V gene, the CDR1 and CDR2 sequences are SGDLS and YYNGEE. Cut back by 3 bases and 2 bases, the V and J ends lie 10 bases apart. The CDR3 spans 14 residues, from the cysteine through the phenylalanine. Only the CDR3 DNA stays, 42 bases, in frame from base 1.

The library was built by means of RACE. Sequencing used a NextSeq 500. Library preparation attached unique molecular identifiers to individual cDNA molecules for quantitative, reproducible TCR counting. Both TCR alpha and TCR beta chains were sequenced from each blood RNA sample. The source study handled its data this way. The median number of TCRs per sample was approximately 96,000, ranging from 23,224 to 690,600. The Decombinator software suite was used to annotate V, J and CDR3 in the TCR reads. Every sample was subsampled to the same number of TCRs (28,000) for the PS versus PT1 abundance plots. TCRs were defined as expanded if absent before sensitization and observed at least eight times at the 2-week time point. TCRdb's own reprocessing of the public reads used fastp at Q25 and MiXCR and kept productive beta chains. CDR3 protein duplicates are merged, each entry listing the most common genes and DNA. The V and J calls reflect TCRdb's pipeline rather than the authors' work. For this sample there are about 380,000 distinct CDR3 sequences; 4.8% appear just once. Under 3% of the sample is held by the ten biggest clonotypes.

General conclusions and limits of the study: Because every patient had alopecia, a presumed autoimmune disease, the patients' immune response might differ from that of healthy individuals. After repeated subsampling, changes were observed in the strength of the expansion versus patch-test correlation and in the threshold at which the correlation became significant. A positive correlation was found between the number of PT1 expanded TCRs and patch test score, with significance reached at thresholds 8, 16 and 32 but not 4. DPC sensitization did not change how many TCRs were above 1 in 1000 frequency, and no evidence was found of alterations in global repertoire structure. Significantly more large CDR3 similarity clusters were formed by expanded TCRs than by pre-sensitization or healthy control sets, consistent with antigen-driven responses.

The clonotype originates from a woman aged 45-60 years with alopecia areata. Some clones in this sample may be carry-over from other donors' samples. The rearranged chain carries TRBV9 and TRBJ2-3; the D gene is possibly TRBD1 or TRBD2, with 5 bases matching each. The input for sequencing was whole blood, taken in connection with sensitization to the hapten diphenylcyclopropenone (DPC). The CDR3 in this case is CASSGDVLTDTQYF. The DNA reads as follows: TGTGCCAGCAGCGGGGACGTGCTCACAGATACGCAGTATTTT.